The TCR beta chain under discussion was sequenced for a study of blood T cell repertoires in COVID-19 (dated by TCRdb to about 2020). As for the study more broadly: The collaborator samples originated in the United States, Italy and Spain and spanned the acute and convalescent phases of COVID-19. The prospective study material was composed of cDNA or gDNA derived from T cells, B-cell-depleted T cells, or PBMCs. Where HLA class I and class II types were available, the types were taken from metadata supplied by the sample provider, not from assay-based typing. Samples came from the ongoing ImmuneRACE study (first 160 participants) plus 1,254 subjects from 6 global collaborators. The sample metadata nearly always contained a de-identified subject ID, COVID-19 status, age in years and sex. The dataset comprised deeply sampled blood TCRbeta repertoires from subjects exposed to, actively infected with, or recovered from COVID-19. The repertoires were released in a freely available public database meant as a resource for research on the immune response to SARS-CoV-2.

What the study reported, not specific to this receptor: The quantity of clinical and demographic metadata differed by source and by participant and was supplied without curation.

For this chain, trimming is 4 bases at the V end and 0 bases at the J end, and the number of junction bases without a gene match is 16. Sequences SGHRS (CDR1) and YFSETQ (CDR2) are obtained from the germline V gene. The CDR3 holds 18 amino acids from the cysteine to the phenylalanine. The only DNA kept is the CDR3, 54 bases in frame from the first base. For this clone: Its target antigen remains unknown. It has no much larger one-base neighbor in the sample; base qualities were not kept.

The immunoSEQ Assay, a bias-controlled multiplex PCR, was used to amplify TCRbeta CDR3 regions from genomic DNA. For the original study's pipeline: The number of nucleated cells in each sample was estimated from the amplification of reference gene primers within the assay. To quantify the absolute abundance of each unique TCRbeta CDR3 rearrangement, sequence reads were collapsed and filtered. Productive Simpson clonality was computed per sample as the square root of Simpson's diversity index over productive rearrangements. In TCRdb, the immuneACCESS table is reduced to in-frame sequences with V and J assigned. These tables do not hold every clone; where another copy was compared, an unresolved V gene accounts for under half, and the others remain unexplained. V and J calls and clone size are copied from that table; D and trimming were computed from the DNA. The sample data list about 250,000 clones, and about 85% of these were observed just once. The top ten hold about 3% of the sample.

Whole blood was collected in K2EDTA tubes by collaborating institutions according to the institutions' own protocols. Collaborator samples were shipped for TCRbeta analysis as frozen whole blood, isolated PBMCs, or DNA extracted from either sample type. This receptor chain uses TRBV5-1 and TRBJ2-7; the junction holds 7 bases that match TRBD1. The sample comprised peripheral blood. The clonotype comes from a man aged 18 to 35 with active or convalescent COVID-19. The CDR3 here reads CASSRDRYNLGGSYEQYF. The nucleotides read TGCGCCAGCAGCCGGGACAGATATAACCTGGGCGGCTCCTACGAGCAGTACTTC.